What follows are 9 T cell receptor beta chains derived from one specimen sequenced in a study of T cell responses to AZD1222 COVID-19 vaccine. The protocol was immunoSEQ multiplex PCR, while the TCRdb copy is restricted to in-frame clones and leaves out a portion. Seen here are about 160,000 clones, approximately 92% observed once, and the top ten hold about 3.6%. Material: peripheral blood, obtained 28 days after the second AZD1222 dose. Receptors originate from an adult who received the AZD1222 COVID-19 vaccine.

This chain uses TRBV6-5 with TRBJ1-3; maybe TRBD1 (5 bases). Germline values: CDR1 MNHEY, CDR2 SVGAGI. V shed 0 bases and J shed 3 bases, with 12 bases lying between them. This CDR3 spans 16 amino acids. The CDR3 bases are TGTGCCAGCAGTTACTCGAGAGGGGCAGGTGGAAACACCATATATTTT. Protein product: CASSYSRGAGGNTIYF.

The genes are TRBV5-1 and TRBJ2-6; a possible D gene is TRBD2 (5 bases). Trimming took off 3 bases at V and 0 bases at J, with 22 bases between the two ends. Per the germline V gene, CDR1 is SGHRS and CDR2 is YFSETQ. This CDR3 is built from 20 residues. CDR3 bases: TGCGCCAGCAGCTGGGCGCGCGGGTCTTTAACTAGCTCTGGGGCCAACGTCCTGACTTTC. Residues: CASSWARGSLTSSGANVLTF.

V and J are TRBV7-8 and TRBJ2-7; 11 bases agree with TRBD2. Trimming cost V 3 bases and J 4 bases; bases outside gene matches: 8. The germline CDR1 and CDR2 sequences are SGHVS and FQNEAQ. CDR3 length: 16 amino acids. CDR3 residues: CASSFNPSSGRYEQYF. DNA of the CDR3: TGTGCCAGCAGCTTTAATCCGTCTAGCGGGAGGTACGAGCAGTACTTC.

This clone showed up just once. The chain couples TRBV29-1 to TRBJ2-7; D ambiguous. V was pared by 4 bases and J by 0 bases, with 13 bases between. The germline CDR1 and CDR2 sequences are SQVTM and ANQGSEA. The CDR3 length is 14 residues. CDR3 DNA sequence: TGCAGCGTTGCCTTATTGCGATCCTCCTACGAGCAGTACTTC. It codes for CSVALLRSSYEQYF.

V and J are TRBV5-6 and TRBJ1-6, with no clear D. The V end was cut by 0 bases, the J end by 10 bases, with 8 bases between. Germline CDR1 and CDR2: SGHDT and YYEEEE. This CDR3 comprises 13 residues. CDR3 bases: TGTGCCAGCAGCTTGGGTTTGGACTCACCCCTCCACTTT. As protein: CASSLGLDSPLHF.

The V call is TRBV11-2, the J call TRBJ2-7, with D possibly matching TRBD1 (6 bases). The CDR3 consists of 15 residues. Trimming removed 3 bases from V and 7 bases from J, with 19 bases in between. Germline V CDR1 and CDR2: SGHAT, FQNNGV. CDR3 residues: CASSLSTGYSREQYF. The CDR3 DNA reads TGTGCCAGCAGCTTGTCCACAGGGTATTCTCGGGAGCAGTACTTC. The variable domain in full, with the rest retrieved from reference TRBV11-2 and TRBJ2-7, is EAGVAQSPRYKIIEKRQSVAFWCNPISGHATLYWYQQILGQGPKLLIQFQNNGVVDDSQLPKDRFSAERLKGVDSTLKIQPAKLEDSAVYLCASSLSTGYSREQYFGPGTRLTVT.

The chain couples TRBV18 to TRBJ2-2; D unclear. Trimming cost V 3 bases and J 3 bases, with 11 bases left between them. The CDR3 spans 15 residues. CDR1 is KGHSH and CDR2 is LQKENI in the germline V gene. As DNA, the CDR3 is TGTGCCAGCTCACCCGACCTGGCCTACACCGGGGAGCTGTTTTTT. This codes for CASSPDLAYTGELFF.

V gene TRBV28 combines with J gene TRBJ2-7; 9 bases map to TRBD2. Trimming at V came to 6 bases and at J to 7 bases, leaving 10 bases not matched to a gene. There are 14 residues in the CDR3. Germline V gives CDR1 MDHEN, CDR2 SYDVKM. CDR3 in amino acids: CASRLGLASWEQYF. CDR3 sequence (DNA): TGTGCCAGCAGGCTGGGACTAGCATCGTGGGAGCAGTACTTC.

This chain uses TRBV10-3 with TRBJ1-5; D is perhaps TRBD1 (6 bases). Trimming removed 3 bases from V and 4 bases from J, with 13 bases in between. Germline V lookup: CDR1 ENHRY, CDR2 SYGVKD. This CDR3 spans 15 amino acids. CDR3 nucleotide sequence: TGTGCCATCAGTGATGCGGGGGCCCCAAATCAGCCCCAGCATTTT. As protein: CAISDAGAPNQPQHF.